The clone carrying this TCR beta chain was seen at least ten times. As it was prepared, the TCRbeta library received unique molecular identifiers. TCRdb ran MiXCR on the PCR reads and lists one entry per CDR3 protein. Counted here are 600,000 to 700,000 distinct CDR3 sequences, 16% occurring once; the ten biggest clones make up approximately 1%. This record belongs to a study of T-cell reconstitution after alpha-beta-depleted transplantation in children. The sequencing here drew on PBMCs from the stem cell graft donor, taken from the stem cell graft. The sequence was obtained from a human donor who donated a stem cell graft to a child with acute myeloid leukemia.

The CDR3 here is CSAPRDGRTDTQYF. CDR3 sequence (DNA): TGCAGTGCTCCCCGGGACGGCCGCACAGATACGCAGTATTTT. V is TRBV20-1 and J is TRBJ2-3; D possibly matches TRBD1 or TRBD2 (5 bases each). The CDR3 loop spans 14 amino acids. Germline V CDR1 and CDR2: DFQATT, SNEGSKA (reference sequence). The ends were cut back, 5 bases at V and 1 base at J, with 13 bases in the middle.